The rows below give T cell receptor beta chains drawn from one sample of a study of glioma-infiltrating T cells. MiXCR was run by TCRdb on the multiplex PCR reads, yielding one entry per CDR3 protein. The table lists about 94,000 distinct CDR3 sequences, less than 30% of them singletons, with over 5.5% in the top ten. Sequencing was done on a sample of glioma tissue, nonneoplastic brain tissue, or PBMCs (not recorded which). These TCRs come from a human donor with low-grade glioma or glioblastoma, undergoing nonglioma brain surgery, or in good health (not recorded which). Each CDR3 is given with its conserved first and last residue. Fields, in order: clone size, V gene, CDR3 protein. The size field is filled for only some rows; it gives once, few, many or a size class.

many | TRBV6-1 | CASPGPYLYEQYF
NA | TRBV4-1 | CASSQESDSYEQYF
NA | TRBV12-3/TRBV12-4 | CASRRDTYNYGYTF
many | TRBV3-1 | CASSQVSGEQYF
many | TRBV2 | CASRGLAGFSEQFF
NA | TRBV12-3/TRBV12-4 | CASSKQGTGTNYGYTF
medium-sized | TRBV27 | CASRVQGQGSYEQYF
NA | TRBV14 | CASSPRLAERGNKQFF
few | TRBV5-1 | CASSNPTGISSYEQYF
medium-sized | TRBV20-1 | CSARSSGYTF
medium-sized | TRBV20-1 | CSARGQRRANYGYTF
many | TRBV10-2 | CASGQSNQPQHF
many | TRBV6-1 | CASRRDRYYGYTF
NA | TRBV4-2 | CASSHRSSEGATDTQYF
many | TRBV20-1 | CSAGLRYNEQFF
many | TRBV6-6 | CASSYGGQGAGEQYF
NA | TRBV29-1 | CSVGDRGGTGELFF
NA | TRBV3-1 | CASRAGQFNTEAFF
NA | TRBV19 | CASREDRGYGYTF
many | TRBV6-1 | CASSESLSNQPQHF
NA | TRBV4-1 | CAGSRVGADTQYF
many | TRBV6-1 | CASSRQGTVNYGYTF
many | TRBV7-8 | CASSPGLSNTEAFF
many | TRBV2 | CASSRRQGNSPLHF
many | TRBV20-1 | CSATTSTGERTEAFF
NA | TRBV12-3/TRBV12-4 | CASSLRTSATGRPELGANVLTF
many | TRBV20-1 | CSASRDGRGYEQYF
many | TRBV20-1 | CSARRASALSYEQYF
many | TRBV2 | CASIDGLNEQFF
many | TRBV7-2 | CASSFLGSGQFF